This passage covers 6 T cell receptor delta chains from one sample sequenced in a study of gamma-delta T cells after stem cell transplantation. TCRdb re-called the RT-PCR reads through CATT. The sample records around 1,500 delta-chain clones, 4% to 5.5% being singletons. Specimen: gamma-delta T cells. The origin of the receptors is a human donor. It is not recorded whose cells these are; they may come from a transplant donor.

This clone is labeled as medium-sized. This chain connects TRDV2 to TRDJ1; 12 nucleotides align to TRDD3. The CDR3 totals 17 residues. Germline trimming cut 0 bases from V and 1 base from J; bases unmatched to any gene: 5. Germline loops: CDR1 GEAIGNYY, CDR2 EKD. This CDR3 reads CACDTLLGDTATDKLIF. In nucleotides, the CDR3 is TGTGCCTGTGACACCCTACTGGGGGATACTGCCACCGATAAACTCATCTTT.

This clone was counted between two and nine times. The junction departs from germline at one end; a sequencing error may be responsible. The rearrangement links TRDV2 to TRDJ3; 8 nucleotides align to TRDD3. The V gene's germline CDR1 is GEAIGNYY and CDR2 EKD. The CDR3 length is 23 residues. The CDR3 bases are TGCGCCCGTGACACCGGGGGCTTCGGACACTGGGGGGCCGACTCCTGGGACACCCGACAGATGTTTTTC. Its translation: CARDTGGFGHWGADSWDTRQMFF.

Notes on this clone: This likely reflects a read error, since a far larger clone is one base away. This sample also contains other DNA sequences that code for the same CDR3. The gene calls are TRDV2 and TRDJ1, with TRDD3 matching over 12 bases. The CDR3 consists of 21 residues. J was trimmed by 0 bases and V by 0 bases; bases with no gene match: 16. Germline CDR1 reads GEAIGNYY; CDR2 reads EKD. CDR3 region: CACDTLPTLGDTGPYTDKLIF. Here the CDR3 DNA reads TGTGCCTGTGACACCCTCCCTACCCTGGGGGATACGGGACCTTACACCGATAAACTCATCTTT.

This clone occurred a few times. TCRdb assigns this DNA the protein of a much larger clone, which departs from its translation at residue 3; this likely reflects a read error, and the protein shown comes from translating the DNA. V usage is TRDV2 and J usage is TRDJ1; 10 bases agree with TRDD3. The germline gives CDR1 GEAIGNYY, CDR2 EKD. The CDR3 runs 16 residues. CDR3 bases: TGTGCCCGTGACTACATACTGGGGGATCACACCGATAAACTCATCTTT. The encoded protein is CARDYILGDHTDKLIF.

In this sample, this clone is large (0.1 to 1%). V is TRDV2 and J is TRDJ1; 7 bases match TRDD3. V shed 4 bases and J 8 bases; nucleotides not matched to a gene: 9. The CDR3 loop spans 13 amino acids. Germline values: CDR1 GEAIGNYY, CDR2 EKD. CDR3: CACDKLGDAKLIF. CDR3 nucleotides: TGTGCCTGTGATAAGTTGGGGGACGCCAAACTCATCTTT.

This clone has just a few counts. This may arise from a read error, as a much more abundant clone is one base away. V is TRDV2 and J is TRDJ1; 13 nucleotides align to TRDD3. Losses at the gene ends were 3 bases for V and 0 bases for J; bases not matched to a gene: 9. CDR3 length: 18 amino acids. Germline CDR1 reads GEAIGNYY; CDR2 reads EKD. The CDR3 loop is CACDPLLGDTLNTDKLIF. The CDR3 DNA follows: TGTGCCTGTGACCCTTTACTGGGGGATACGCTAAACACCGATAAACTCATCTTT.